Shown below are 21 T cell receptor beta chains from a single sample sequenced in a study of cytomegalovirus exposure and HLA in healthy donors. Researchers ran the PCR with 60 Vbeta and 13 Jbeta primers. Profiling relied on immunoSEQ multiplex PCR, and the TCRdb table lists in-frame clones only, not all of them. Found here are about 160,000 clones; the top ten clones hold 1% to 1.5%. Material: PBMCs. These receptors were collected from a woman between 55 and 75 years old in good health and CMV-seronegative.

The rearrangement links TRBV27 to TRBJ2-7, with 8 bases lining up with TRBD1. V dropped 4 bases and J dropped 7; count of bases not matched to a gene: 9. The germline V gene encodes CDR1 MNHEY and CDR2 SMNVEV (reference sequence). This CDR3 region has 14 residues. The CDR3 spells CASSSWQGAGEQYF. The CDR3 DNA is TGTGCCAGCAGTTCTTGGCAGGGGGCTGGTGAGCAGTACTTC.

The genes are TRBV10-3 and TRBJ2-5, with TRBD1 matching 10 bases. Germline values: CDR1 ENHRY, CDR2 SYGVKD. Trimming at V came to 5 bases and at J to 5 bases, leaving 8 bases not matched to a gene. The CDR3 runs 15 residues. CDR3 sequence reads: CAISSATGGWETQYF. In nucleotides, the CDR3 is TGTGCCATCAGTAGTGCGACAGGGGGCTGGGAGACCCAGTACTTC.

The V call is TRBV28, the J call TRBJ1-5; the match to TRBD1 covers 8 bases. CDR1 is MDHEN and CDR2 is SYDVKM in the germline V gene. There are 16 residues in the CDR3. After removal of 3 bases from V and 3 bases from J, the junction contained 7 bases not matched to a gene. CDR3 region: CASSFQGAPSNQPQHF. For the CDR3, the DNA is TGTGCCAGCAGTTTCCAGGGGGCTCCTTCCAATCAGCCCCAGCATTTT.

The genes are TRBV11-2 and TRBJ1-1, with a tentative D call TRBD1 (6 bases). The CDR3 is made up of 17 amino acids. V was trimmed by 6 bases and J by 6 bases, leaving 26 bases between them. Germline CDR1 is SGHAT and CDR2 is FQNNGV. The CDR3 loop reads CASRIMGTPSTSAEAFF. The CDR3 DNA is TGTGCCAGCAGGATAATGGGGACACCCTCAACGAGCGCTGAAGCTTTCTTT.

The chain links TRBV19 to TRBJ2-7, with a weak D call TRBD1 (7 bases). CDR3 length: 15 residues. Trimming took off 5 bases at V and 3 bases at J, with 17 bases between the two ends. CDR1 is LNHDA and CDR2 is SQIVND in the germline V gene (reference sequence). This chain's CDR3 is CASSPGAGGNYEQYF. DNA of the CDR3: TGTGCCAGTAGTCCCGGGGCAGGGGGGAACTACGAGCAGTACTTC.

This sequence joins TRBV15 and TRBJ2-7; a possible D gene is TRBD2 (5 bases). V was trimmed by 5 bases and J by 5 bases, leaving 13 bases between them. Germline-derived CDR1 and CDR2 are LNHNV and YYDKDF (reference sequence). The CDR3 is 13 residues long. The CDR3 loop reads CATSGRRGNEQYF. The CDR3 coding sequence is TGTGCCACCAGCGGCAGGAGAGGGAACGAGCAGTACTTC.

The CDR3 protein is CASIPQGDYGYTF. In DNA, the CDR3 is TGTGCCAGCATTCCACAGGGCGACTATGGCTACACCTTC. The rearrangement uses TRBV2 and TRBJ1-2, with D perhaps TRBD1 (6 bases). CDR1 is SNHLY, CDR2 FYNNEI, per germline. V was cut by 7 bases and J by 3 bases, with 12 bases left in between. This CDR3 contains 13 residues.

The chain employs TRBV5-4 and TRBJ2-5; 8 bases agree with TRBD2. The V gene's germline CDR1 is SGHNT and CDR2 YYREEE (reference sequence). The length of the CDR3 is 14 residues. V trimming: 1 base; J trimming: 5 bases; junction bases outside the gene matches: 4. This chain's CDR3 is CASSLRGLVETQYF. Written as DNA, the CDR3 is TGTGCCAGCAGCTTGAGGGGACTAGTGGAGACCCAGTACTTC.

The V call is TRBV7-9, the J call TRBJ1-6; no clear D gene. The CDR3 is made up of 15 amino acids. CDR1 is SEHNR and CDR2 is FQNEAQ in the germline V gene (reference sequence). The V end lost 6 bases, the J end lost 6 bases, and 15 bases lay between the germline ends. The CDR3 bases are TGTGCCAGCAGATTTCGTGGAGGTGCTAATTCACCCCTCCACTTT. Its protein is CASRFRGGANSPLHF. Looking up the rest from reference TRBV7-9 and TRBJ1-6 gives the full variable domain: DTGVSQNPRHKITKRGQNVTFRCDPISEHNRLYWYRQTLGQGPEFLTYFQNEAQLEKSRLLSDRFSAERPKGSFSTLEIQRTEQGDSAMYLCASRFRGGANSPLHFGNGTRLTVT.

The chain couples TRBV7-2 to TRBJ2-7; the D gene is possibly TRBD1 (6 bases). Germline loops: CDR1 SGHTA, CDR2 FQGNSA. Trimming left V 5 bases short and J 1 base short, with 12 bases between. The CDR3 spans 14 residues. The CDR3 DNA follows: TGTGCCAGCAGCGTGGGACAAGTTTCCTACGAGCAGTACTTC. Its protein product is CASSVGQVSYEQYF.

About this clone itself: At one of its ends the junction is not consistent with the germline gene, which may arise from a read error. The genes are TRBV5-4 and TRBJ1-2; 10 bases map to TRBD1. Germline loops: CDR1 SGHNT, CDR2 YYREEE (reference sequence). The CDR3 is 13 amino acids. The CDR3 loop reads CASSLRGQGMEIF. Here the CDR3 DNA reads TGTGCCAGCAGCTTGAGGGGACAGGGGATGGAAATCTTC.

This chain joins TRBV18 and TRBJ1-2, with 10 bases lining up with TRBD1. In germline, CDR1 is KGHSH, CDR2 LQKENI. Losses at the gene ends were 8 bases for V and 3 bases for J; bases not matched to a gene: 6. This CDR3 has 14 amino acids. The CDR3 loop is CASASGQGDYGYTF. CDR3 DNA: TGTGCCAGCGCTAGCGGACAGGGGGACTATGGCTACACCTTC.

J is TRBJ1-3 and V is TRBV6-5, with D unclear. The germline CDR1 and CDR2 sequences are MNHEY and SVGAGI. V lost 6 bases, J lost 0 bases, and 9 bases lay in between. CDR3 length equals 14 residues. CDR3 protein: CASSAGVSGNTIYF. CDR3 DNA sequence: TGTGCCAGCAGCGCAGGCGTCTCTGGAAACACCATATATTTT.

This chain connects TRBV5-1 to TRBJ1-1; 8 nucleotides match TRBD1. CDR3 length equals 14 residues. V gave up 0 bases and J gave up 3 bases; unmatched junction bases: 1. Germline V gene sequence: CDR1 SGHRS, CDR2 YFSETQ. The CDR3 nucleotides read TGCGCCAGCAGCTTGGAGACAGGGGACACTGAAGCTTTCTTT. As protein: CASSLETGDTEAFF.

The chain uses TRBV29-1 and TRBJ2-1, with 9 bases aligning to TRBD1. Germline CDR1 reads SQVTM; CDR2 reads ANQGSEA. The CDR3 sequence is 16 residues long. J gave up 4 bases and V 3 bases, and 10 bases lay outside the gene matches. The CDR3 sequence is CSVEGTQGASYNEQFF. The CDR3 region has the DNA TGCAGCGTTGAGGGCACACAGGGGGCCTCATACAATGAGCAGTTCTTC.

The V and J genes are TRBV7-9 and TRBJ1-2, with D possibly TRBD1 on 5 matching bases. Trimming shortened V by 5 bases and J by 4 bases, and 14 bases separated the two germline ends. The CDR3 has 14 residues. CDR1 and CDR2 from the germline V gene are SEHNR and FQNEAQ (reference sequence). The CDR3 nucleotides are TGTGCCAGCAGCCCTCCCAGGGCAGCCTATGGCTACACCTTC. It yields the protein CASSPPRAAYGYTF.

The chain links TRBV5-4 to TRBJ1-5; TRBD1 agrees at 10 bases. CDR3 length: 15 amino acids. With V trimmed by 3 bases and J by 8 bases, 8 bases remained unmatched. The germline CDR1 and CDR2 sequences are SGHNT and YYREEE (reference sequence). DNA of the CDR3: TGTGCCAGCAGCTCTGACAGGGGGCGGCCTGAGCCCCAGCATTTT. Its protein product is CASSSDRGRPEPQHF.

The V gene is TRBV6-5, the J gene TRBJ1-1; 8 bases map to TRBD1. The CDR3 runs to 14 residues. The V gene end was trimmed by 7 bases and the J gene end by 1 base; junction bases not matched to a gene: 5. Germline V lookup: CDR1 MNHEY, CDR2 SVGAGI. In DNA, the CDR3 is TGTGCCAGCAACAAAGGACAGGGGAACACTGAAGCTTTCTTT. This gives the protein CASNKGQGNTEAFF.

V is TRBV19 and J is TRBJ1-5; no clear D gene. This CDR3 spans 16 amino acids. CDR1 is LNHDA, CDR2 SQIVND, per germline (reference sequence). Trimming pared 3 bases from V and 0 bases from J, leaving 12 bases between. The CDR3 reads CASSMLGSSSNQPQHF. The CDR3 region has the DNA TGTGCCAGTAGTATGCTGGGGAGCTCTAGCAATCAGCCCCAGCATTTT. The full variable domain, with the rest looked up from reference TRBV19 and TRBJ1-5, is DGGITQSPKYLFRKEGQNVTLSCEQNLNHDAMYWYRQDPGQGLRLIYYSQIVNDFQKGDIAEGYSVSREKKESFPLTVTSAQKNPTAFYLCASSMLGSSSNQPQHFGDGTRLSIL.

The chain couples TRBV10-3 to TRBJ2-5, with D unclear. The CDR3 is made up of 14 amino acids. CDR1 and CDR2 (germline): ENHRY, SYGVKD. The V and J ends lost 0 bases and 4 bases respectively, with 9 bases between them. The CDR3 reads CAISESKQLETQYF. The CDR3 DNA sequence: TGTGCCATCAGTGAGTCGAAACAGCTAGAGACCCAGTACTTC.

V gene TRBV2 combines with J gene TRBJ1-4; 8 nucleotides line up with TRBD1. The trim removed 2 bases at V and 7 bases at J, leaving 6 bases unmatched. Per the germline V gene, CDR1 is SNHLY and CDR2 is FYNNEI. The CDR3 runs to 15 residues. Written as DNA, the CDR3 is TGTGCCAGCAGTGAACAGGGGGCGGCTAGTGAAAAACTGTTTTTT. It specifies CASSEQGAASEKLFF.